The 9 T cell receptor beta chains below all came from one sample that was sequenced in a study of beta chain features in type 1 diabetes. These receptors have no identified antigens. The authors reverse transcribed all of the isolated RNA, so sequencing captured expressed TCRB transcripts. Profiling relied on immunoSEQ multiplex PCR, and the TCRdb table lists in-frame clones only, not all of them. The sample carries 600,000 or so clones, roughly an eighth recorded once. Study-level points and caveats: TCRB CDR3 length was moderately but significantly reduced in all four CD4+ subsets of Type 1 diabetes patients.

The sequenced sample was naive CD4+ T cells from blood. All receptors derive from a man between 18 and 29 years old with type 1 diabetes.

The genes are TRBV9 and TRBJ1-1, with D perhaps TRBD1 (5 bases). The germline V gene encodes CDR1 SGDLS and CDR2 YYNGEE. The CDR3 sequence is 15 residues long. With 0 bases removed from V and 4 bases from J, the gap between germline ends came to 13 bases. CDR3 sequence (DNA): TGTGCCAGCAGCGTAGATGGCCTCCAGGGCACTGAAGCTTTCTTT. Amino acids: CASSVDGLQGTEAFF. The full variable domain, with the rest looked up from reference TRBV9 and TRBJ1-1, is DSGVTQTPKHLITATGQRVTLRCSPRSGDLSVYWYQQSLDQGLQFLIQYYNGEERAKGNILERFSAQQFPDLHSELNLSSLELGDSALYFCASSVDGLQGTEAFFGQGTRLTVV.

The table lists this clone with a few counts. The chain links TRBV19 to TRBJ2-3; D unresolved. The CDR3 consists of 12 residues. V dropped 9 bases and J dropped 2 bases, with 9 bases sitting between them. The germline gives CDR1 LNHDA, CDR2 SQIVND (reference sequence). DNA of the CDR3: TGTGCCAGCAGAAGTTACACAGATACGCAGTATTTT. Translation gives CASRSYTDTQYF.

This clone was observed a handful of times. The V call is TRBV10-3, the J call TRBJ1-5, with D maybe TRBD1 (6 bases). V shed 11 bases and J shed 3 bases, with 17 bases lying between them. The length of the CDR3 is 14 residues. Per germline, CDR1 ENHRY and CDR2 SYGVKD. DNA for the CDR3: TGTGCCGTCCGAAACGGACAGAACAATCAGCCCCAGCATTTT. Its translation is CAVRNGQNNQPQHF.

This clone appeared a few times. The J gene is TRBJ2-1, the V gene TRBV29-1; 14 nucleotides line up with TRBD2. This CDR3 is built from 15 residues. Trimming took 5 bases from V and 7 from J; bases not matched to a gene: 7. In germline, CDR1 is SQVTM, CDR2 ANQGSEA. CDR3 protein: CSVQRLAGGLNEQFF. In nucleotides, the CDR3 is TGCAGCGTTCAGAGACTAGCGGGAGGGCTAAATGAGCAGTTCTTC.

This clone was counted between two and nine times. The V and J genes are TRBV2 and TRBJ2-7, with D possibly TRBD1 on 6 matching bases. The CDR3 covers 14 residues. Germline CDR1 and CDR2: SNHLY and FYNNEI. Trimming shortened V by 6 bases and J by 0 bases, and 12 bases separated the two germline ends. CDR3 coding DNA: TGTGCCAGCAGGAGGGACAACCCCTCCTACGAGCAGTACTTC. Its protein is CASRRDNPSYEQYF.

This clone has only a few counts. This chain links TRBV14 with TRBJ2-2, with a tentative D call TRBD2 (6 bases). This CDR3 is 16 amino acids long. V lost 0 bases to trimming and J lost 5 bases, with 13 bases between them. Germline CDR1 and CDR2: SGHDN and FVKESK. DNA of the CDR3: TGTGCCAGCAGCCAAGATGGCGGGGTCAGGACCGGGGAGCTGTTTTTT. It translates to CASSQDGGVRTGELFF.

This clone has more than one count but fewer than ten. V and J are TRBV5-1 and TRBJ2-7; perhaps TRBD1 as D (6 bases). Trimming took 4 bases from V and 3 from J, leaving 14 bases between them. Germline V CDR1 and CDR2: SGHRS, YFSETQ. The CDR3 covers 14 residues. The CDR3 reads CASSEAGTFYEQYF. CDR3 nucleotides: TGCGCCAGCAGCGAGGCCGGGACATTCTACGAGCAGTACTTC. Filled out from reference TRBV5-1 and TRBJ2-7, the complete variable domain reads KAGVTQTPRYLIKTRGQQVTLSCSPISGHRSVSWYQQTPGQGLQFLFEYFSETQRNKGNFPGRFSGRQFSNSRSEMNVSTLELGDSALYLCASSEAGTFYEQYFGPGTRLTVT.

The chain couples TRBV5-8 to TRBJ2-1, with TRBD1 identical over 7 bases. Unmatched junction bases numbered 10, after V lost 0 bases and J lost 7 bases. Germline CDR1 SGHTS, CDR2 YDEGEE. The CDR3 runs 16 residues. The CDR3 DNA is TGTGCCAGCAGCTTGGGGCGGTGGCAGGGGGTGAATGAGCAGTTCTTC. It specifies CASSLGRWQGVNEQFF.

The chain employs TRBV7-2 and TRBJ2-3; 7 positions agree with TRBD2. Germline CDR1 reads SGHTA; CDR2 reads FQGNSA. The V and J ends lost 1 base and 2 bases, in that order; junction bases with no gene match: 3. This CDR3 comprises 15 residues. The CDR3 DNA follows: TGTGCCAGCAGCTTAGGGGGACTACCCACAGATACGCAGTATTTT. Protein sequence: CASSLGGLPTDTQYF.